Listed below are T cell receptor beta chains from one sample, sequenced in a study of PD-1 blockade in classical Hodgkin lymphoma. Libraries were prepared by immunoSEQ multiplex PCR; TCRdb keeps only in-frame clonotypes and omits some of them. The data contain more than 35,000 clones, approximately 80% of them singletons. The source was peripheral blood mononuclear cells (PBMCs), collected at baseline. The receptor set was obtained from a human donor with classical Hodgkin lymphoma. The CDR3 runs from the conserved cysteine through the conserved F or W. A D gene is named only where the DNA matches it firmly. Where a row states a size, it is once, few, many or the class of an expanded clone; other rows omit it.

D gene,V gene,J gene,clone size,CDR3 protein,CDR3 DNA
.,TRBV15,TRBJ2-7,.,CATSRDAINYEQYF,TGTGCCACCAGCAGAGATGCGATAAACTACGAGCAGTACTTC
.,TRBV6-5,TRBJ2-7,.,CASSAHRDRLDEQYF,TGTGCCAGCAGCGCACACAGGGACCGCCTGGACGAGCAGTACTTC
TRBD2,TRBV27,TRBJ2-3,.,CASRQLAGASDTQYF,TGTGCCAGCAGACAACTAGCGGGAGCCTCAGATACGCAGTATTTT
.,TRBV9,TRBJ2-3,.,CASSVGTGTDTQYF,TGTGCCAGCAGCGTAGGAACAGGGACAGATACGCAGTATTTT
.,TRBV6-6,TRBJ2-2,.,CASSSLGLRPGELFF,TGTGCCAGCAGTTCCCTTGGGCTCCGGCCCGGGGAGCTGTTTTTT
TRBD1,TRBV23-1,TRBJ2-7,.,CASSQSSAGGSYEQYF,TGCGCCAGCAGTCAATCGTCGGCAGGGGGTTCCTACGAGCAGTACTTC
TRBD1,TRBV7-2,TRBJ1-2,.,CASGGQGYGYTF,TGTGCCAGCGGGGGACAGGGGTATGGCTACACCTTC
TRBD1,TRBV5-1,TRBJ2-1,.,CASSLGTGSNEQFF,TGCGCCAGCAGCCTAGGGACAGGGTCCAATGAGCAGTTCTTC
TRBD2,TRBV29-1,TRBJ2-1,.,CSVEGRTAQTSADYNEQFF,TGCAGCGTTGAAGGCCGGACGGCCCAGACTAGCGCCGACTACAATGAGCAGTTCTTC
.,TRBV7-8,TRBJ2-7,.,CASSVGPGPYEQYF,TGTGCCAGCAGCGTGGGGCCGGGGCCCTACGAGCAGTACTTC
.,TRBV6-6,TRBJ2-1,.,CASSRTLFEQFF,TGTGCCAGCAGCCGTACGCTATTTGAGCAGTTCTTC
.,TRBV6-1,TRBJ1-5,once,CASNPILSNQPQHF,TGTGCCAGCAATCCGATCCTTAGCAATCAGCCCCAGCATTTT